This T cell receptor (beta chain) was captured in a study of blood T cell repertoires in COVID-19. Across the study: Acute-phase and convalescent COVID-19 samples originated in the United States, Italy and Spain.

The V end lost 10 bases, the J end lost 1 base, and 19 bases lay between the germline ends. This CDR3 spans 17 amino acids. CDR1 and CDR2 from the germline V gene are KGHDR and SFDVKD. Only in-frame clones appear in the TCRdb table, and some are missing; sequencing was by immunoSEQ multiplex PCR. The table shows a few hundred thousand clones, with about 88% occurring only once. The TCR sequence derives from an older woman who had recovered from COVID-19. The gene calls are TRBV24-1 and TRBJ2-6; possible D gene TRBD1, 6 bases. Sequenced input: PBMCs or T cells enriched from blood (not recorded which). The CDR3 DNA sequence: TGTGCCACGACTGCAGGGGATCTTCCGTCTGGGGCCAACGTCCTGACTTTC. Translating it yields CATTAGDLPSGANVLTF.